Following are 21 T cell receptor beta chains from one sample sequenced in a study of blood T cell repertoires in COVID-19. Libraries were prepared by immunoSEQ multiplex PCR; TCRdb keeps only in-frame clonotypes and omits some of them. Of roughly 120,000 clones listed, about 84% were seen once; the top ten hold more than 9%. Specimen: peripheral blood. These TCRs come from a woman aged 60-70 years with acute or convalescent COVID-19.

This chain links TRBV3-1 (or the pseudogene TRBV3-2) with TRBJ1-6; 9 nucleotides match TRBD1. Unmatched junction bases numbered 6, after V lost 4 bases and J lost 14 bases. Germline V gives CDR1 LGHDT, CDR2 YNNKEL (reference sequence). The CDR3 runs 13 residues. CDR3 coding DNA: TGTGCCAGCAGCCCCGGACAGGGGATCACCCTCCACTTT. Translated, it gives CASSPGQGITLHF.

This CDR3 is CSAPQGYGYTF. The CDR3 DNA sequence: TGCAGTGCTCCGCAGGGTTATGGCTACACCTTC. This rearrangement joins TRBV20-1 to TRBJ1-2, with TRBD1 as a possible D gene (5 bases). The V and J ends lost 5 bases and 5 bases respectively, with 9 bases between them. The CDR3 totals 11 residues. The germline V gene encodes CDR1 DFQATT and CDR2 SNEGSKA (reference sequence).

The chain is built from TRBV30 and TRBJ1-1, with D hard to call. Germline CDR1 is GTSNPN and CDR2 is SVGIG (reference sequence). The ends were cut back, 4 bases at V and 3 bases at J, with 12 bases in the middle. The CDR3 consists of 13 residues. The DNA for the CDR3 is TGTGCCTGGACACGGCGGCCTGACACTGAAGCTTTCTTT. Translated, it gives CAWTRRPDTEAFF.

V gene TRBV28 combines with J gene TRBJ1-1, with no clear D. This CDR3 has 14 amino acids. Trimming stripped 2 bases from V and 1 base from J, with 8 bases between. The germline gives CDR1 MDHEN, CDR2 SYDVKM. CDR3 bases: TGTGCCAGCAGTTTAGTCAGAAAGAACACTGAAGCTTTCTTT. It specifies CASSLVRKNTEAFF. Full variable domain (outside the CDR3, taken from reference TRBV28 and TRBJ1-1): DVKVTQSSRYLVKRTGEKVFLECVQDMDHENMFWYRQDPGLGLRLIYFSYDVKMKEKGDIPEGYSVSREKKERFSLILESASTNQTSMYLCASSLVRKNTEAFFGQGTRLTVV.

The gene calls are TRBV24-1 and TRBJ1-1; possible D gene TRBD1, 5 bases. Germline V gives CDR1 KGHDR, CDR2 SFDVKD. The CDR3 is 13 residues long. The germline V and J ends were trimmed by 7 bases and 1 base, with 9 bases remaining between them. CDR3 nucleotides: TGTGCCACCAGCGATACAGGGAACACTGAAGCTTTCTTT. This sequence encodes CATSDTGNTEAFF.

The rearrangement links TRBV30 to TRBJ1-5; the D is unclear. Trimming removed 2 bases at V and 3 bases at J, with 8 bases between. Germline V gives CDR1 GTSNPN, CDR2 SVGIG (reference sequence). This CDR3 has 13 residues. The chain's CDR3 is CAWSKQHNQPQHF. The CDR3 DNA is TGTGCCTGGAGTAAACAGCACAATCAGCCCCAGCATTTT.

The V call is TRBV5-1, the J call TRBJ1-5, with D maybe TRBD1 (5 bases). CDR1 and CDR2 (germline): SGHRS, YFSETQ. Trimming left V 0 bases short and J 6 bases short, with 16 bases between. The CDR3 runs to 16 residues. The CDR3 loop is CASSLDSGTGGQPQHF. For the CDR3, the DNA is TGCGCCAGCAGCTTGGACTCCGGGACCGGGGGTCAGCCCCAGCATTTT.

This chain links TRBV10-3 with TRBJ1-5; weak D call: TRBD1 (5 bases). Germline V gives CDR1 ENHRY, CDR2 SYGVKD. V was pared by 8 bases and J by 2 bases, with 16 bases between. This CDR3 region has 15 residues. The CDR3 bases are TGTGCCATCGGGGAAGGCAGGGAAGGCAATCAGCCCCAGCATTTT. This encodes CAIGEGREGNQPQHF.

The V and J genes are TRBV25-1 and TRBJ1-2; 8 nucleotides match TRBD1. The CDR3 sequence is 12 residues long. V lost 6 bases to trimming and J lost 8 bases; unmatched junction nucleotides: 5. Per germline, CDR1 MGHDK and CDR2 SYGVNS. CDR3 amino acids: CASSPTGDGYTF. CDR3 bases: TGTGCCAGCAGCCCGACAGGGGACGGCTACACCTTC.

The DNA for the CDR3 is TGCGCCAGCAGCCAAGGAGGGGACAGGCAGAGTACTCATGGCTACACCTTC. It specifies CASSQGGDRQSTHGYTF. This chain joins TRBV4-1 and TRBJ1-2; 8 bases fit TRBD1. V lost 1 base and J lost 6; bases outside the gene matches: 13. Germline assignment: CDR1 MGHRA and CDR2 YSYEKL. There are 17 residues in the CDR3.

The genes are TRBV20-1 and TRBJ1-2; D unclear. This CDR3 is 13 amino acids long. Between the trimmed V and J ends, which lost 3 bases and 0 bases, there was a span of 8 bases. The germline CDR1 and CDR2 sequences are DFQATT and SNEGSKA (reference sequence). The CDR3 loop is CSASPPTNYGYTF. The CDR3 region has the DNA TGCAGTGCTAGTCCCCCAACTAACTATGGCTACACCTTC.

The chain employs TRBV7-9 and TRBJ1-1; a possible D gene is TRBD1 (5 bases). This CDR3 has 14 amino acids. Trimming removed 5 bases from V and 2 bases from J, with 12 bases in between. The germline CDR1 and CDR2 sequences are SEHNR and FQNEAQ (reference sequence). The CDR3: CASSPPGGNTEAFF. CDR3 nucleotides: TGTGCCAGCAGCCCCCCCGGGGGTAACACTGAAGCTTTCTTT.

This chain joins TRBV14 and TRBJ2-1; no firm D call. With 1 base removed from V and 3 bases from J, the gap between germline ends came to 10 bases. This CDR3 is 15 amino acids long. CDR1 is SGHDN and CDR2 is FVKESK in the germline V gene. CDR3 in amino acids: CASSQASVSYNEQFF. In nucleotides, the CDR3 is TGTGCCAGCAGCCAAGCCTCGGTTAGCTACAATGAGCAGTTCTTC.

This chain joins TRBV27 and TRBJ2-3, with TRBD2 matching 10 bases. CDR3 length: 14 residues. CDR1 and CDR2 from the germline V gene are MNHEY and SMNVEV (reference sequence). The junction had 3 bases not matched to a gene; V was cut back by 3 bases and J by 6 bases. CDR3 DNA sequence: TGTGCCAGCAGTTTGGGAGCGGGGGGGGATACGCAGTATTTT. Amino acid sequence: CASSLGAGGDTQYF.

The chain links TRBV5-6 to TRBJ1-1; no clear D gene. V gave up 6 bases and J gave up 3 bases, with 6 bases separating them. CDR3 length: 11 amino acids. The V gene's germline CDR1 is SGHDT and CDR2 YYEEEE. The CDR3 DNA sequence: TGTGCCAGCAACTATTACACTGAAGCTTTCTTT. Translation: CASNYYTEAFF.

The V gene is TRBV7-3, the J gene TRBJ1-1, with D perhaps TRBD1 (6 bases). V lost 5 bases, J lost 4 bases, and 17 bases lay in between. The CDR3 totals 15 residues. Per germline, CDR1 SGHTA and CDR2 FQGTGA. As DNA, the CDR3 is TGTGCCAGCAGCGCTCAACAGGGTCTCGGCACTGAAGCTTTCTTT. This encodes CASSAQQGLGTEAFF.

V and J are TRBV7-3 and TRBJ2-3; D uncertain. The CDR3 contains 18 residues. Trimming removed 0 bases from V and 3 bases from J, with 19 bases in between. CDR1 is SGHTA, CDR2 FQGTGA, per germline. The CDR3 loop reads CASSLTAGTNAQTDTQYF. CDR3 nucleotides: TGTGCCAGCAGCTTAACGGCAGGAACAAATGCCCAAACAGATACGCAGTATTTT.

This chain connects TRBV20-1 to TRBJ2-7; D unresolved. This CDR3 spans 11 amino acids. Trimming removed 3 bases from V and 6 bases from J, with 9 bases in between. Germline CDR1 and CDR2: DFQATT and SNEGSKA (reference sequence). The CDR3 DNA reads TGCAGTGCTAGCAAAAAAGCCGAGCAGTACTTC. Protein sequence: CSASKKAEQYF.

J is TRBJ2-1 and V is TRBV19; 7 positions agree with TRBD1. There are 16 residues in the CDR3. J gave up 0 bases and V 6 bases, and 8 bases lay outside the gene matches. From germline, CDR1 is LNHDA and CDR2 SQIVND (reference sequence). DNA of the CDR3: TGTGCCAGTAGACAAACAGGGGCAGACTCCTACAATGAGCAGTTCTTC. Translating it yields CASRQTGADSYNEQFF.

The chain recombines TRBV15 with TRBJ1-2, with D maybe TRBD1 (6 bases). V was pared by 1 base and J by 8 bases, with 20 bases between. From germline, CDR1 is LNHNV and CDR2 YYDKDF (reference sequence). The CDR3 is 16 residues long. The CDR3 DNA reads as TGTGCCACCAGCAGAGCTGGGCCAGGGGATAATCGAGGCTACACCTTC. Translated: CATSRAGPGDNRGYTF.

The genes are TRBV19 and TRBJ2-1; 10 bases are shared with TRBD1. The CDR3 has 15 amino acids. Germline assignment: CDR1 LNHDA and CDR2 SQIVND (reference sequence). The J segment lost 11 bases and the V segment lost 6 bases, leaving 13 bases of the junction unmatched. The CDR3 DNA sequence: TGTGCCAGTAGGCCCCCGGACAGGGGGTCTTGGAAGCAGTTCTTC. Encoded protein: CASRPPDRGSWKQFF.